The rows below give T cell receptor beta chains drawn from one sample of a study of PD-1 blockade in classical Hodgkin lymphoma. The method was immunoSEQ multiplex PCR; TCRdb's version includes in-frame clones alone and lacks a portion of them. The sample lists over 9,000 clones, around 79% occurring once. The material sequenced was peripheral blood mononuclear cells (PBMCs), taken at baseline. Source of these receptors: a human donor with classical Hodgkin lymphoma. The CDR3 runs from the conserved cysteine through the conserved F or W. The D gene is left open where the match is weak. Size is omitted from some rows. Given values are once, few, many or a class for expanded clones.

D,J,size,V,DNA,CDR3
-,TRBJ1-3,-,TRBV10-3,TGTGCCATCAGATTACAGGGATCAGGAAACACCATATATTTT,CAIRLQGSGNTIYF
TRBD1,TRBJ1-2,few,TRBV30,TGTGCCTGGAGTAGGGACAGGATGGCTAACTATGGCTACACCTTC,CAWSRDRMANYGYTF
TRBD2,TRBJ2-7,-,TRBV28,TGTGCCAGCAGTTCCTTGCCGGGACTAGCGGGAGGCGAGCAGTACTTC,CASSSLPGLAGGEQYF
-,TRBJ1-2,-,TRBV4-3,TGCGCCAGCAGCCAAGAGGCAGTTAACTATGGCTACACCTTC,CASSQEAVNYGYTF
-,TRBJ2-6,once,TRBV4-1,TGCGCCAGCAGCCAAGATAATAGCCACGCTGGGGCCAACGTCCTGACTTTC,CASSQDNSHAGANVLTF
-,TRBJ2-1,-,TRBV27,TGTGCCAGCAGTCTCGAATCCTGGAGGGGCAATGAGCAGTTCTTC,CASSLESWRGNEQFF
-,TRBJ1-5,-,TRBV18,TGTGCCAGCTCAGTCTCCAGAAGGGATCAGCCCCAGCATTTT,CASSVSRRDQPQHF
-,TRBJ1-2,medium-sized,TRBV27,TGTGCCAGCAGTCCCCCCGGGAACTATGGCTACACCTTC,CASSPPGNYGYTF
-,TRBJ2-7,few,TRBV10-3,TGTGCCATCAGTGAGTCTACGTACGAGCAGTACTTC,CAISESTYEQYF
-,TRBJ1-2,-,TRBV28,TGTGCCAGCAGCCTAACTTACTATGGCTACACCTTC,CASSLTYYGYTF
-,TRBJ1-1,few,TRBV29-1,TGCAGCGCCGGGGGTTGGACTGAAGCTTTCTTT,CSAGGWTEAFF
-,TRBJ2-1,few,TRBV27,TGTGCCAGCAGTTTGTCGATGGGTGAGCAGTTCTTC,CASSLSMGEQFF
TRBD2,TRBJ2-1,few,TRBV30,TGTGCCTGGGCAGCGGGGGGGTACAATGAGCAGTTCTTC,CAWAAGGYNEQFF
-,TRBJ2-3,few,TRBV10-3,TGTGCCACCATGCCGTCAGGAGGGTCCCCAGATACGCAGTATTTT,CATMPSGGSPDTQYF
-,TRBJ1-1,-,TRBV7-3,TGTGCCAGCAGCTCCGGGGCAAACACTGAAGCTTTCTTT,CASSSGANTEAFF
TRBD2,TRBJ2-1,few,TRBV5-4,TGTGCCAGCAGCTCCCATGGCGGGGGGGCCGCTTATGAGCAGTTCTTC,CASSSHGGGAAYEQFF
-,TRBJ2-7,medium-sized,TRBV5-1,TGCGCCAGCAGCTTCAGTGGCCCCCGGGACGAGCAGTACTTC,CASSFSGPRDEQYF
-,TRBJ2-5,-,TRBV5-5,TGTGCCAGCAGCTTGGAATTTGCGGCAGGGCGGGAGACCCAGTACTTC,CASSLEFAAGRETQYF
TRBD1,TRBJ1-5,-,TRBV28,TGTGCCAGCATGACAGGGAATCAGCCCCAGCATTTT,CASMTGNQPQHF
-,TRBJ1-2,-,TRBV5-4,TGTGCCAGCAGCCCAACCCACACCCCCGCTACGGGAGGCTACACCTTC,CASSPTHTPATGGYTF
-,TRBJ2-2,medium-sized,TRBV27,TGTGCCAGCAGTTGGACAGTGGCCGGGGAGCTGTTTTTT,CASSWTVAGELFF
-,TRBJ1-1,-,TRBV7-9,TGTGCCATCGACGGACCGAGTACTGAAGCTTTCTTT,CAIDGPSTEAFF
TRBD1,TRBJ2-7,-,TRBV28,TGTGCCAGCAGTTTATTGGGACAGAGGTCCTACGAGCAGTACTTC,CASSLLGQRSYEQYF
-,TRBJ1-5,-,TRBV5-6,TGTGCCAGCAGCTCCTCAGACGGAAGCAATCAGCCCCAGCATTTT,CASSSSDGSNQPQHF
-,TRBJ2-5,few,TRBV5-1,TGCGCCAGCAGCTTGGAGGCGCCGGGGGAGACCCAGTACTTC,CASSLEAPGETQYF
-,TRBJ1-5,-,TRBV21-1,TGTGCCAGCAGCAAAGCGCTCCGGATCCTTAGCAATCAGCCCCAGCATTTT,CASSKALRILSNQPQHF